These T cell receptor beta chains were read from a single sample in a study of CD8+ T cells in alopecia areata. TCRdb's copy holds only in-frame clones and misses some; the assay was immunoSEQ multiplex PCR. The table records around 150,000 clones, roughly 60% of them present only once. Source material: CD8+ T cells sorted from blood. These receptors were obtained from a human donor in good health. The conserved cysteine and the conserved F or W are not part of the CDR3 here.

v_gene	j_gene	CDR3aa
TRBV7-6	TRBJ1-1	ASSLDRREAF
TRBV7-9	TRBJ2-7	ASSPRLAAYEQY
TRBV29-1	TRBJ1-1	SPGPVNTEAF
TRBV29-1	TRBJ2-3	SVANSTDTQY
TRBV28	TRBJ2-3	ASSLTSGSTDTQY
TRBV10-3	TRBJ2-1	AISAPGVADEQF
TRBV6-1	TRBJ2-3	ASSEDKGDTQY
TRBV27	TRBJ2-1	ASSWASRRVDEQF
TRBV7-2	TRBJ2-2	ASSRDRANTGELF
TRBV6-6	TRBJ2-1	ASSYGTIYNEQF
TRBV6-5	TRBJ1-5	ASSYPDREVPQH
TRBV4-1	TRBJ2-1	ASSQEFLAGDGYNEQF
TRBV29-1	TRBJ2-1	SVDTEGLYNEQF
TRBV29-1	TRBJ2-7	SVESGAGYEQY
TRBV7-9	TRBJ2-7	ASSSGTERPYEQY
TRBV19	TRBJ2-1	ASSPRQGWNEQF
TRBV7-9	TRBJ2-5	ASSSGQGLEETQY
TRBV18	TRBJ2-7	ASSPQLAARGEQY
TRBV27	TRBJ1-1	ASSLSPNTEAF
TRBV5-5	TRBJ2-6	ASSQDGGAGANVLT
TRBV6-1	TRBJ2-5	ASGWQGQETQY
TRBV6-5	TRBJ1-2	ASSWRESFYGYT
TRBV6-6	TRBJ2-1	ASSGGTGAYNEQF
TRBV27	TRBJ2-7	AAGELGNSYEQY
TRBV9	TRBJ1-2	ASSGGAPYGYT
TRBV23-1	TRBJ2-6	ASRPGCRTAGANVLT
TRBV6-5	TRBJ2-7	ASSFNGNYEQY
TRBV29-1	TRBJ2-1	SVESRRGMF
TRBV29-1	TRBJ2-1	SVPLNEQF
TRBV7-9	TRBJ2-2	ASSLLSGSVHTGELF
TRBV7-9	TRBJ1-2	ASSSSWLNYGYT
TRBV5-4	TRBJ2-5	ASSPDSTLAQRKY
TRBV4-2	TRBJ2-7	ASSQDKASGIYEQY
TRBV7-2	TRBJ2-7	ASSLGDEGQGFYEQY
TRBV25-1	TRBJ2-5	ASSPPTSRETQY
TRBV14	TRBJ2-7	ASSQEVGRALDYEQY
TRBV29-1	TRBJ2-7	SAQGEYEQY
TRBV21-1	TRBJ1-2	ASRRGQGEGYT
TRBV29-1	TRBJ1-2	SVESRQGPKSYGYT
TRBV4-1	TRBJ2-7	ASSQAGREDYEQY
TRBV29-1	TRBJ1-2	SVDDGDYT
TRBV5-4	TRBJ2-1	ASSLGQVNEQF
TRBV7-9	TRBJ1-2	ASSQPRSRGYT
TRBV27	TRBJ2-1	ASSPTSGNEQF
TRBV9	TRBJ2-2	ASSGPRGAGELF
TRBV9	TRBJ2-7	ASSRGTDYEQY
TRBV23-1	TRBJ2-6	ASPYRTSLNVLT
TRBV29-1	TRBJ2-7	SVEDTDTYEQY